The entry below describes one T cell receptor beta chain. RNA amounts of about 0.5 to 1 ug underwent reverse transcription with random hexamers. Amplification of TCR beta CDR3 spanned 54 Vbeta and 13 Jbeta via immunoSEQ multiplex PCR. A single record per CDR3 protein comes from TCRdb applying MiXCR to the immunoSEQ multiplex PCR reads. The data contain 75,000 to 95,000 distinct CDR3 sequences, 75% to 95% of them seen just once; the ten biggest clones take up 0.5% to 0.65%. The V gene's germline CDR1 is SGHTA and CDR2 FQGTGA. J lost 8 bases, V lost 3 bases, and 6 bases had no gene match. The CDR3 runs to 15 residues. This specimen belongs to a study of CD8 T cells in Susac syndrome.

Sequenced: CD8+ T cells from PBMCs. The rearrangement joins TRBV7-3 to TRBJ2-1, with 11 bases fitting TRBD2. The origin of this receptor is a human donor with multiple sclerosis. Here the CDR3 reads CASSFVAGGQDEQFF. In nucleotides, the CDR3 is TGTGCCAGCAGCTTCGTAGCGGGAGGGCAGGATGAGCAGTTCTTC. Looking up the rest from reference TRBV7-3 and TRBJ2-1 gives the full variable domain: GAGVSQTPSNKVTEKGKYVELRCDPISGHTALYWYRQSLGQGPEFLIYFQGTGAADDSGLPNDRFFAVRPEGSVSTLKIQRTERGDSAVYLCASSFVAGGQDEQFFGPGTRLTVL.